Below, one TCR beta chain is given with its context. Its antigen is undetermined. Repertoires were generated with immunoSEQ multiplex PCR, while TCRdb's copy carries only in-frame clones and drops some. The sample includes about 120,000 clones, 80% to 95% seen only once; the top ten take more than 0.1%. The data derive from a study of graft-versus-host responses after intestinal transplantation. Study at large: For approximately three years after anti-thymocyte globulin induction, all recipients took tacrolimus and steroids. Findings and limits, study-wide: The study associated peak circulating GvH clone levels with early post-transplant HvG declines. When patients had graft-donor T cell macrochimerism, their allografts held high graft-versus-host to host-versus-graft clonal ratios. GvH clones were identified in recipient marrow, with some first appearing in ileum or blood.

The CDR3 length is 13 residues. V lost 4 bases and J 4 bases, leaving 12 bases between the germline ends. Germline V gives CDR1 GTSNPN, CDR2 SVGIG (reference sequence). The material sequenced was unstimulated CD4+ T cells sorted from spleen or lymph node cells, taken before intestinal transplant. The TCR comes from a human donor who received an intestinal transplant. The V call is TRBV30, the J call TRBJ2-3; perhaps TRBD2 as D (5 bases). The CDR3 sequence is CAWTKGVPDTQYF. CDR3 bases: TGTGCCTGGACTAAGGGAGTGCCAGATACGCAGTATTTT.